This T cell receptor beta chain was sequenced for a study of OX40 agonist ivuxolimab in advanced cancers. About the study: Patients were dosed with the agonistic anti-OX40 (CD134) antibody ivuxolimab. Head and neck, renal cell, melanoma or hepatocellular carcinoma were the cancers that dose-escalation patients had. Study-wide points: Clonal expansion was seen in CD4+ and CD8+ blood T cells by week 6 at 0.1 to 3.0 mg/kg.

This CDR3 region has 13 residues. Germline V gene lookup returns CDR1 MDHEN and CDR2 SYDVKM. V trimming: 4 bases; J trimming: 4 bases; junction bases outside the gene matches: 2. Systemic immunosuppression or autoimmune disease history was grounds to exclude patients. This clone was seen more than once but under ten times. Its antigen is still unknown. The repertoire was sequenced with immunoSEQ multiplex PCR; TCRdb's copy has only in-frame clones and lacks some. This sample carries roughly 51,000 clones, about 88% of them seen once, and the ten largest clones take 0.5% to 0.65%. The source is an adult with an advanced solid tumor such as melanoma, head and neck, liver or kidney cancer. Sample: CD4+ or CD8+ T cells sorted from blood, taken in a trial of the OX40 agonist ivuxolimab. V gene TRBV28 combines with J gene TRBJ1-2; TRBD1 agrees at 8 bases. CDR3 bases: TGTGCCAGCAGTTCCGACAGGGGCTATGGCTACACCTTC. As protein: CASSSDRGYGYTF.